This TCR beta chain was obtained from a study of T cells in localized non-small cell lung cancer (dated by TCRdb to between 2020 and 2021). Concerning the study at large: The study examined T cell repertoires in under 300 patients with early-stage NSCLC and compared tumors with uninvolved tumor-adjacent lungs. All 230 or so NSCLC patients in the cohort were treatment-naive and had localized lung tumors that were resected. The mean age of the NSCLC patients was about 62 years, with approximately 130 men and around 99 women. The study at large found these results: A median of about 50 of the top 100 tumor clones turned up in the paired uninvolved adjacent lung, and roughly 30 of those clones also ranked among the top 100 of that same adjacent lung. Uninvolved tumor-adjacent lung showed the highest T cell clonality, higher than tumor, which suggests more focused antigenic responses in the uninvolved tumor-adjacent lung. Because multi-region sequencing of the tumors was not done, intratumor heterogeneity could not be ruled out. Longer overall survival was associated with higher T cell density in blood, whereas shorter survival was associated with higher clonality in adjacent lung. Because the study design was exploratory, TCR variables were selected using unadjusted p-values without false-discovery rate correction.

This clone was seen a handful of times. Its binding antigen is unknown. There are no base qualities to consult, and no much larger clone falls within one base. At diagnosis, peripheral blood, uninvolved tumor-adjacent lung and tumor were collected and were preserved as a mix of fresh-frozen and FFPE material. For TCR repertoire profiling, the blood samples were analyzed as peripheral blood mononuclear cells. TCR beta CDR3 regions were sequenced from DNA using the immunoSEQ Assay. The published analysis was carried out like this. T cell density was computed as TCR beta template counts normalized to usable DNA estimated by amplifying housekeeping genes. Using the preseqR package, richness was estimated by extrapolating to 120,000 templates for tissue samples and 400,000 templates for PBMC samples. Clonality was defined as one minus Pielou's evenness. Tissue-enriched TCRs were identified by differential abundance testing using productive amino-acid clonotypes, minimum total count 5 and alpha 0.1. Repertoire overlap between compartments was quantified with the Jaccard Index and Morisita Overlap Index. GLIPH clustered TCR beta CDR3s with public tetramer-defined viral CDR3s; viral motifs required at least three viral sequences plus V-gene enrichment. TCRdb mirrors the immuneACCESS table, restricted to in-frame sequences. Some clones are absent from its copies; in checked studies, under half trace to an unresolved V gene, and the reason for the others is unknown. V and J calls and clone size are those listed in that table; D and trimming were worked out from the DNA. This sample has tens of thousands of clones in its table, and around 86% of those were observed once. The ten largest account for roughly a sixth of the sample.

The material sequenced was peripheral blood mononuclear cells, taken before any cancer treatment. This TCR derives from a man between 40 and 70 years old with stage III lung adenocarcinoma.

The CDR3: CASSPLTGKRNEKLFF. The sequence in DNA is TGTGCCAGCAGCCCTTTGACAGGGAAAAGGAATGAAAAACTGTTTTTT. The sequence links TRBV11-2 to TRBJ1-4; 7 bases in the middle match TRBD1. Based on the germline V gene, the CDR1 and CDR2 sequences are SGHAT and FQNNGV. For this chain, trimming is 5 bases at the V end and 5 bases at the J end, and the number of junction bases without a gene match is 11. The CDR3 runs 16 residues from the cysteine to the phenylalanine. Just the 48-base CDR3 DNA is kept, in frame starting at base 1.